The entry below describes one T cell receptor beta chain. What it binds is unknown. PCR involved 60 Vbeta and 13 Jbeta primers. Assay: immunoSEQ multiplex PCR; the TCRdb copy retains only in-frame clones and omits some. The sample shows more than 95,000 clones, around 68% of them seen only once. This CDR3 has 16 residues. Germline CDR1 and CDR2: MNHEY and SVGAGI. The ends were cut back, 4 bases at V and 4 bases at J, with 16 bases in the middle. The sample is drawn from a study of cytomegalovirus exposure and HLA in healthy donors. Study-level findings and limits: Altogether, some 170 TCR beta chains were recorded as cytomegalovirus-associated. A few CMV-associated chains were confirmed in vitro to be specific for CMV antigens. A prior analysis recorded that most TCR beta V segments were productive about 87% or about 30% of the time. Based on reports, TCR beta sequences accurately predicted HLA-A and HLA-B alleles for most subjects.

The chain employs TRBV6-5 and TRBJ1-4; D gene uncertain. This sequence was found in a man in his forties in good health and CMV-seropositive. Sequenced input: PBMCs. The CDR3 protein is CASSSEAGIINEKLFF. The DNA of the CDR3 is TGTGCCAGCAGTTCGGAGGCCGGGATAATTAATGAAAAACTGTTTTTT.